The 14 T cell receptor beta chains listed next were all sequenced from one sample in a study of control samples from healthy donors and cancer patients. Data came from immunoSEQ multiplex PCR; TCRdb stores just in-frame clones and leaves some out. The sample lists about 150,000 clones, under 95% seen once, with 5% to 7% in the top ten. The sample comprised blood. The receptors were gathered from a young man in good health.

The chain carries TRBV11-3 and TRBJ2-1; 7 bases match TRBD2. Germline CDR1 and CDR2: SGHNT and YENEEA. The CDR3 is made up of 14 amino acids. The V segment lost 3 bases and the J segment 4 bases; nucleotides outside the gene matches: 3. CDR3 sequence (DNA): TGTGCCAGCAGCTTCGGCGGGGGATACAATGAGCAGTTCTTC. As protein: CASSFGGGYNEQFF.

The chain uses TRBV7-2 and TRBJ1-5, with 8 bases that match TRBD1. Germline CDR1 is SGHTA and CDR2 is FQGNSA. The CDR3 extends over 14 amino acids. V lost 5 bases to trimming and J lost 5 bases; unmatched junction nucleotides: 5. CDR3 in DNA: TGTGCCAGCAGCCTCGGGACAGGTCATCAGCCCCAGCATTTT. It is translated as CASSLGTGHQPQHF.

This clone was recorded only once. This chain connects TRBV14 to TRBJ1-2; weak D call: TRBD1 (5 bases). Trimming took off 4 bases at V and 4 bases at J, with 16 bases between the two ends. This CDR3 spans 15 amino acids. Germline CDR1 and CDR2: SGHDN and FVKESK. CDR3 protein: CASSPSARAGYGYTF. CDR3 bases: TGTGCCAGCAGCCCCAGCGCCAGGGCCGGCTATGGCTACACCTTC.

The rearrangement joins TRBV11-3 to TRBJ1-4, with D possibly matching TRBD1 (6 bases). Trimming pared 2 bases from V and 0 bases from J, leaving 22 bases between. CDR1 SGHNT and CDR2 YENEEA come from the germline V gene. The CDR3 sequence is 20 residues long. The CDR3 here is CASSLSGGKILGATNEKLFF. CDR3 DNA: TGTGCCAGCAGCTTAAGTGGGGGCAAGATACTCGGAGCAACTAATGAAAAACTGTTTTTT. The full variable domain, rest sourced from reference TRBV11-3 and TRBJ1-4, is EAGVVQSPRYKIIEKKQPVAFWCNPISGHNTLYWYLQNLGQGPELLIRYENEEAVDDSQLPKDRFSAERLKGVDSTLKIQPAELGDSAVYLCASSLSGGKILGATNEKLFFGSGTQLSVL.

The chain joins TRBV28 to TRBJ2-2; 7 bases agree with TRBD1. The trim removed 3 bases at V and 7 bases at J, leaving 5 bases unmatched. The CDR3 contains 14 residues. From germline, CDR1 is MDHEN and CDR2 SYDVKM. The CDR3 DNA sequence: TGTGCCAGCAGTTTGATAGGGGGCGTCGGGGAGCTGTTTTTT. This codes for CASSLIGGVGELFF.

This chain links TRBV27 with TRBJ2-1; 12 nucleotides match TRBD2. Per the germline V gene, CDR1 is MNHEY and CDR2 is SMNVEV (reference sequence). CDR3 length equals 14 residues. Trimming removed 6 bases from V and 5 bases from J; junction bases left unmatched: 2. The CDR3 DNA sequence: TGTGCCAGCAGCTGGACTAGCGGGAACAATGAGCAGTTCTTC. Translating it yields CASSWTSGNNEQFF.

The genes are TRBV7-9 and TRBJ2-3; TRBD2 aligns across 10 bases. The germline V gene has CDR1 SEHNR and CDR2 FQNEAQ (reference sequence). V dropped 6 bases and J dropped 1; count of bases not matched to a gene: 7. The CDR3 covers 16 residues. The CDR3 region has the DNA TGTGCCAGCAGTCCAACTAGCGGGGTGGGCACAGATACGCAGTATTTT. Translated: CASSPTSGVGTDTQYF. Together with reference TRBV7-9 and TRBJ2-3, the CDR3 gives the full variable domain: DTGVSQNPRHKITKRGQNVTFRCDPISEHNRLYWYRQTLGQGPEFLTYFQNEAQLEKSRLLSDRFSAERPKGSFSTLEIQRTEQGDSAMYLCASSPTSGVGTDTQYFGPGTRLTVL.

V is TRBV18 and J is TRBJ1-1; 8 bases are shared with TRBD1. The germline V gene has CDR1 KGHSH and CDR2 LQKENI. The CDR3 sequence is 15 residues long. Trimming at V came to 6 bases and at J to 11 bases, leaving 17 bases not matched to a gene. As DNA, the CDR3 is TGTGCCAGCTCGCGGAGTTCCGGGACAGGCCATGTGGCTTTCTTT. Translated, it gives CASSRSSGTGHVAFF.

This chain links TRBV4-1 with TRBJ2-7; D unclear. CDR1 MGHRA and CDR2 YSYEKL come from the germline V gene. The length of the CDR3 is 13 residues. V was shortened by 0 bases and J by 0 bases, with 3 bases between the two germline ends. CDR3 sequence reads: CASSQDYSYEQYF. DNA of the CDR3: TGCGCCAGCAGCCAAGATTACTCCTACGAGCAGTACTTC.

This sequence joins TRBV11-2 and TRBJ1-1; D remains unclear. This CDR3 contains 15 residues. CDR1 SGHAT and CDR2 FQNNGV come from the germline V gene. V was clipped by 3 bases and J by 7 bases, with 18 bases between them. The CDR3 DNA follows: TGTGCCAGCAGCTTTTATACGCGGTATCGGGGTGAAGCTTTCTTT. Translated: CASSFYTRYRGEAFF.

The genes are TRBV7-2 and TRBJ1-1; D gene ambiguous. Trimming stripped 1 base from V and 0 bases from J, with 6 bases between. The germline gives CDR1 SGHTA, CDR2 FQGNSA. CDR3 size: 14 residues. CDR3 region: CASSLVGLNTEAFF. For the CDR3, the DNA is TGTGCCAGCAGCTTAGTAGGGTTGAACACTGAAGCTTTCTTT.

The chain combines TRBV5-1 with TRBJ1-6, with a tentative D call TRBD1 (5 bases). V was clipped by 5 bases and J by 5 bases, with 14 bases between them. This CDR3 comprises 15 residues. Germline CDR1 reads SGHRS; CDR2 reads YFSETQ. The CDR3, as DNA: TGCGCCAGCAGTACCAGCGGGGCTGATAATTCACCCCTCCACTTT. Translation: CASSTSGADNSPLHF.

Concerning this clone itself: Mismatch with germline at one junction end may stem from a read error. The V gene is TRBV11-2, the J gene TRBJ2-1, with TRBD2 identical over 11 bases. CDR1 and CDR2 (germline): SGHAT, FQNNGV. The CDR3 runs to 16 residues. CDR3 protein: CASSIETSGSGNEQFF. Here the CDR3 DNA reads TGTGCCAGCAGCATAGAAACTAGCGGGAGCGGAAATGAGCAGTTCTTC.

This rearrangement joins TRBV30 to TRBJ1-2; D is undetermined. Germline V gene data show CDR1 as GTSNPN and CDR2 as SVGIG (reference sequence). The V end was cut by 4 bases, the J end by 4 bases, with 10 bases between. The CDR3 extends over 12 amino acids. The chain's CDR3 is CAWTLGSYGYTF. CDR3 DNA: TGTGCCTGGACTCTAGGGTCCTATGGCTACACCTTC.